A single sample is the source of the 6 T cell receptor beta chains below, sequenced in a study of shared clonotypes between healthy human individuals. Profiled with immunoSEQ multiplex PCR; TCRdb holds only in-frame clones, not every one. The sample holds approximately 2,000,000 clones, just under 95% seen once. Naive-designated CD8 cells lacked CD45RO, were positively enriched for CCR7, and omitted terminally differentiated effector memory CD45RA+ cells. The sample consisted of naive CD8+ T cells from PBMCs. Receptors were obtained from a man in his late teens or twenties in good health. Some clones in this sample may be carry-over from other donors' samples.

Details on this clone: Within the sample, other DNA sequences also encode this same CDR3. The rearrangement links TRBV7-3 to TRBJ2-1; D is unclear. This CDR3 comprises 14 residues. Germline values: CDR1 SGHTA, CDR2 FQGTGA. The ends were cut back, 5 bases at V and 6 bases at J, with 14 bases in the middle. CDR3 residues: CASSQGLAGNEQFF. The CDR3 DNA is TGTGCCAGCAGCCAAGGCCTGGCAGGCAATGAGCAGTTCTTC. The complete variable domain, with remaining parts taken from reference TRBV7-3 and TRBJ2-1, reads GAGVSQTPSNKVTEKGKYVELRCDPISGHTALYWYRQSLGQGPEFLIYFQGTGAADDSGLPNDRFFAVRPEGSVSTLKIQRTERGDSAVYLCASSQGLAGNEQFFGPGTRLTVL.

The V gene is TRBV30, the J gene TRBJ2-2; no reliable D call. Germline CDR1 GTSNPN, CDR2 SVGIG (reference sequence). The V and J ends lost 0 bases and 7 bases respectively, with 6 bases between them. The CDR3 extends over 12 amino acids. The CDR3 coding sequence is TGTGCCTGGAGTGTAATTAGCGGGGAGCTGTTTTTT. Protein: CAWSVISGELFF.

The rearrangement links TRBV5-1 to TRBJ1-2; TRBD1 matches at 12 bases. Unmatched junction bases numbered 7, after V lost 5 bases and J lost 5 bases. Germline values: CDR1 SGHRS, CDR2 YFSETQ. CDR3 size: 15 residues. CDR3 sequence (DNA): TGCGCCAGCAGGGAGGGACAGGGGGCCGCGTATGGCTACACCTTC. It encodes CASREGQGAAYGYTF.

The V call is TRBV28, the J call TRBJ1-1; tentatively, D is TRBD1 (5 bases). Germline V gene lookup returns CDR1 MDHEN and CDR2 SYDVKM. The CDR3 consists of 13 residues. The germline V and J ends were trimmed by 8 bases and 2 bases, with 12 bases remaining between them. The DNA for the CDR3 is TGTGCCAGCTGCGGGACGGGAAACACTGAAGCTTTCTTT. The encoded protein is CASCGTGNTEAFF. The entire variable domain, with the rest obtained from reference TRBV28 and TRBJ1-1, is as follows: DVKVTQSSRYLVKRTGEKVFLECVQDMDHENMFWYRQDPGLGLRLIYFSYDVKMKEKGDIPEGYSVSREKKERFSLILESASTNQTSMYLCASCGTGNTEAFFGQGTRLTVV.

This chain's CDR3 is CASSYFRDEKLFF. The CDR3 DNA sequence: TGTGCCAGCAGTTACTTCCGGGATGAAAAACTGTTTTTT. The chain combines TRBV6-5 with TRBJ1-4; D remains unclear. The V end lost 1 base, the J end lost 6 bases, and 6 bases lay between the germline ends. The CDR3 contains 13 residues. Germline values: CDR1 MNHEY, CDR2 SVGAGI.

The chain carries TRBV10-1 and TRBJ2-5, with 9 bases fitting TRBD2. V dropped 4 bases and J dropped 2; count of bases not matched to a gene: 8. The CDR3 is 16 amino acids. Germline V gene data show CDR1 as WNHNN and CDR2 as SYGVQD (reference sequence). This CDR3 reads CASSVGAGGHQETQYF. For the CDR3, the DNA is TGCGCCAGCAGTGTTGGCGCGGGAGGGCATCAAGAGACCCAGTACTTC.